The 3 T cell receptor beta chains in this list originate from one sample, sequenced in a study of a mutant IDH1 vaccine in newly diagnosed glioma. Time point meaning: week 11, during vaccination. With topical imiquimod, each dose of the vaccine consisted of 300 ug of mutant IDH1 20-mer peptide. The method was immunoSEQ multiplex PCR; TCRdb's version includes in-frame clones alone and lacks a portion of them. Of about 62,000 clones detected, around 89% appear once; the ten largest clones hold roughly 2.1%. Their antigens are not known. The material sequenced was PBMCs, taken from a glioma patient whose treatment included an IDH1 peptide vaccine. These TCRs come from a man between 35 and 55 years old with glioma.

V is TRBV5-1 and J is TRBJ2-5; D possibly uses TRBD1 or TRBD2 (6 bases each). Germline V CDR1 and CDR2: SGHRS, YFSETQ. Trimming took off 4 bases at V and 5 bases at J, with 15 bases between the two ends. This CDR3 region has 14 residues. The CDR3 DNA reads as TGCGCCAGCAGCGGACCTACAGGGAGGGAGACCCAGTACTTC. Amino acids: CASSGPTGRETQYF.

CDR3 amino acids: CASSGQAAGADEQFF. The CDR3 nucleotides read TGTGCCAGCAGTGGACAGGCCGCGGGAGCGGATGAGCAGTTCTTC. This chain uses TRBV6-4 with TRBJ2-1, with D possibly being TRBD2 (7 bases). V dropped 4 bases and J dropped 8 bases, with 18 bases sitting between them. From germline, CDR1 is MRHNA and CDR2 SNTAGT. The CDR3 is 15 residues long.

This chain uses TRBV5-5 with TRBJ2-3, with 7 bases lining up with TRBD2. V shed 4 bases, J shed 1 base, and the junction held 9 bases outside the gene matches. CDR3 length: 16 amino acids. Per germline, CDR1 SGHKS and CDR2 YYEKEE (reference sequence). The CDR3, as DNA: TGTGCCAGCAGCGCCACGACTACTAGCGGCACAGATACGCAGTATTTT. Protein product: CASSATTTSGTDTQYF.